The 2 T cell receptor beta chains below all came from one sample that was sequenced in a study of T cells in Graves' hyperthyroidism and ophthalmopathy. The investigators amplified TCR beta CDR3 regions from RNA transcripts. The TCR CDR3 first-round RT-PCR relied on the HTBI primer set. TCRdb redid the calling of the multiplex PCR reads with MiXCR, one entry per CDR3 protein. Among 600,000 to 650,000 distinct CDR3 sequences listed, about a fifth were seen once. Material: blood. The receptors shown here come from a man aged 25 to 45 with Graves' ophthalmopathy.

CDR3 bases: TGCAGTGCAGCCGGGACAGCTAATGAAAAACTGTTTTTT. Translated, it gives CSAAGTANEKLFF. This chain joins TRBV20-1 and TRBJ1-4; TRBD1 agrees at 7 bases. This CDR3 has 13 amino acids. Germline CDR1 DFQATT, CDR2 SNEGSKA (reference sequence). The V and J ends lost 6 bases and 3 bases, in that order; junction bases with no gene match: 4.

This clonotype was observed a handful of times. A much larger clone lies a single base off, so this may be a read error. V and J are TRBV6-1 and TRBJ1-5, with 8 bases lining up with TRBD1. There are 15 residues in the CDR3. V was pared by 6 bases and J by 0 bases, with 4 bases of the junction left unmatched. CDR1 MNHNS and CDR2 SASEGT come from the germline V gene. The CDR3 protein is CASRPTGDSNQPQHF. CDR3 nucleotides: TGTGCCAGCAGACCGACAGGGGATAGCAATCAGCCCCAGCATTTT.